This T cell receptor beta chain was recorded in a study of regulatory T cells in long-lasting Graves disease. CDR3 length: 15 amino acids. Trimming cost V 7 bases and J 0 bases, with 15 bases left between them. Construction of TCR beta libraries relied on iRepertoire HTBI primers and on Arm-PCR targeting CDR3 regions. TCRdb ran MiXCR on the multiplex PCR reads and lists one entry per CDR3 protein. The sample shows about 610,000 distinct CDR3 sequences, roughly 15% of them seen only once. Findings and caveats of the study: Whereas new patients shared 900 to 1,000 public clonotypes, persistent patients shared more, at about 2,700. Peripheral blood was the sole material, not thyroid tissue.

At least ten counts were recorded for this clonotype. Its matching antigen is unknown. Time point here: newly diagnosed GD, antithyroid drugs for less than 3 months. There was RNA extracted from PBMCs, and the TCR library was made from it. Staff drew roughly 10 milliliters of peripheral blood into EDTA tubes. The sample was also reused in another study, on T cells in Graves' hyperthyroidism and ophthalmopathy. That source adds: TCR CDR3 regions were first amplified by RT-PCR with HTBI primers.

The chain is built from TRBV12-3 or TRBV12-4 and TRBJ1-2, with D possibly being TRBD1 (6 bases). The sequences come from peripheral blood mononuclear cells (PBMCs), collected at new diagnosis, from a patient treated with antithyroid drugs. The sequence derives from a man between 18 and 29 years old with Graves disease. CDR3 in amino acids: CASTLRDKTNYGYTF. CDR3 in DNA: TGTGCCAGCACCCTCCGGGACAAAACTAACTATGGCTACACCTTC.